This T cell receptor beta chain stems from a study of CD8 T cells in Susac syndrome. RNA was extracted with the RNeasy kit, and a quantity of about 0.45 to 1 ug was reverse transcribed using random hexamers. Multiplex immunoSEQ PCR targeted 54 Vbeta and 13 Jbeta TCR beta segments. TCRdb reanalysed the immunoSEQ multiplex PCR reads using MiXCR and keeps one entry per CDR3 protein. This sample carries around 160,000 distinct CDR3 sequences, more than 90% of them seen once, and the ten largest clones take 0.14%. V was clipped by 1 base and J by 14 bases, with 15 bases between them. The CDR3 consists of 14 residues. Germline CDR1 MDHEN, CDR2 SYDVKM. With respect to this clonotype: Its target is unknown.

The controls, all healthy donors, were matched for age and sex. The CD8+ and CD4+ T cells were negatively isolated, with the TEMRA cells enriched by FACS. Study outcomes and limitations: It was acknowledged by the study that relatively few individuals were included in its TCR sequencing and HLA analysis.

The rearrangement joins TRBV28 to TRBJ1-6; tentatively, D is TRBD1 (5 bases). Source material: CD4+ T cells from PBMCs. This receptor was taken from a human donor in good health. CDR3 loop: CASSLSGTRETLHF. The CDR3 DNA follows: TGTGCCAGCAGTTTATCCGGGACCCGGGAAACCCTCCACTTT.